These 27 T cell receptor beta chains came from one sample sequenced in a study of cytomegalovirus exposure and HLA in healthy donors. A multiplex PCR was run with 60 Vbeta primers and 13 Jbeta primers. Some clones are missing from TCRdb's copy, which holds only in-frame ones; the method was immunoSEQ multiplex PCR. The sample includes around 100,000 clones, about 61% of them seen just once. The sequencing sample was made of PBMCs. The receptors here all came from a man younger than 35 in good health and CMV-seropositive.

The chain uses TRBV6-5 and TRBJ2-3; D not certain. The V gene's germline CDR1 is MNHEY and CDR2 SVGAGI. Trimming left V 0 bases short and J 2 bases short, with 12 bases between. The length of the CDR3 is 16 residues. CDR3 protein: CASSYSLPSPTDTQYF. DNA of the CDR3: TGTGCCAGCAGTTACTCTCTACCGAGCCCCACAGATACGCAGTATTTT.

The table lists this clone with a count of one. J is TRBJ1-5 and V is TRBV6-5; unclear D gene. Per the germline V gene, CDR1 is MNHEY and CDR2 is SVGAGI. The CDR3 extends over 13 amino acids. The V end lost 2 bases, the J end lost 9 bases, and 11 bases lay between the germline ends. This chain's CDR3 is CASSYDEDGPQHF. The CDR3 region has the DNA TGTGCCAGCAGTTACGACGAGGATGGGCCCCAGCATTTT.

This rearrangement joins TRBV5-5 to TRBJ1-5; 8 nucleotides agree with TRBD1. V lost 4 bases, J lost 3 bases, and 6 bases stayed unmatched. The V gene's germline CDR1 is SGHKS and CDR2 YYEKEE (reference sequence). This CDR3 contains 15 residues. CDR3 amino acids: CASSQTGALNQPQHF. CDR3 bases: TGTGCCAGCAGCCAGACAGGGGCCCTCAATCAGCCCCAGCATTTT.

The chain carries TRBV28 and TRBJ1-2; 7 bases are a match to TRBD1. V shed 5 bases, J shed 6 bases, and the junction held 6 bases outside the gene matches. From germline, CDR1 is MDHEN and CDR2 SYDVKM. This CDR3 spans 13 amino acids. The CDR3 DNA is TGTGCCAGCAGTAGAGGGACAGATAATGGCTACACCTTC. Translated, it gives CASSRGTDNGYTF.

V is TRBV9 and J is TRBJ2-4; D may be TRBD2 (6 bases). V was pared by 0 bases and J by 9 bases, with 16 bases between. The CDR3 runs 15 residues. Germline values: CDR1 SGDLS, CDR2 YYNGEE. The CDR3 DNA reads TGTGCCAGCAGCGTAGACTTCGGGCGGGGTGGCATTCAGTACTTC. Encoded protein: CASSVDFGRGGIQYF.

This chain joins TRBV18 and TRBJ1-4, with D unclear. V was clipped by 2 bases and J by 3 bases, with 13 bases between them. Looked up from germline, CDR1 is KGHSH and CDR2 is LQKENI. The CDR3 totals 16 residues. As DNA, the CDR3 is TGTGCCAGCTCACCAATAGAGGGTCCAGCTAATGAAAAACTGTTTTTT. Its translation: CASSPIEGPANEKLFF.

The chain combines TRBV4-2 with TRBJ2-1; 8 bases match TRBD2. The junction had 6 bases not matched to a gene; V was cut back by 4 bases and J by 1 base. Germline V gene lookup returns CDR1 LGHNA and CDR2 YNFKEQ. This CDR3 has 16 amino acids. CDR3 loop: CASSLYSGVSYNEQFF. The CDR3 nucleotides read TGTGCCAGCAGCCTTTATAGCGGGGTATCCTACAATGAGCAGTTCTTC.

This clone occurred once. The chain links TRBV7-3 to TRBJ2-2, with TRBD2 matching 12 bases. There are 17 residues in the CDR3. From germline, CDR1 is SGHTA and CDR2 FQGTGA. The V and J ends lost 5 bases and 3 bases, in that order; junction bases with no gene match: 7. In nucleotides, the CDR3 is TGTGCCAGCAGCGCTAGCGGGGGGGTTTATTACACCGGGGAGCTGTTTTTT. It codes for CASSASGGVYYTGELFF.

V and J are TRBV25-1 and TRBJ2-7; TRBD1 is a possible D gene (6 bases). The V end was cut by 5 bases, the J end by 7 bases, with 18 bases between. The CDR3 consists of 14 residues. In germline, CDR1 is MGHDK, CDR2 SYGVNS. CDR3 sequence (DNA): TGTGCCAGCAGTCCTTCTGTCAGGGGCATGGAGCAGTACTTC. Translated, it gives CASSPSVRGMEQYF.

The rearrangement uses TRBV10-3 and TRBJ1-1; tentative D call: TRBD1 (5 bases). V shed 0 bases and J shed 6 bases, with 11 bases lying between them. CDR3 length equals 14 residues. Germline V gene lookup returns CDR1 ENHRY and CDR2 SYGVKD. As DNA, the CDR3 is TGTGCCATCAGTGAGTCCCGCAGGGCGGCTGAAGCTTTCTTT. Amino acids: CAISESRRAAEAFF.

The chain couples TRBV11-3 to TRBJ2-2; tentative D call: TRBD1 (6 bases). The germline V gene encodes CDR1 SGHNT and CDR2 YENEEA. V lost 5 bases to trimming and J lost 0 bases, with 13 bases between them. The CDR3 contains 16 residues. CDR3 bases: TGTGCCAGCAGCACCCCGGACAGAACGAACACCGGGGAGCTGTTTTTT. Translating gives CASSTPDRTNTGELFF.

This clone was seen only a few times. This chain connects TRBV5-4 to TRBJ2-2; D possibly corresponds to TRBD2 (7 bases). V shed 2 bases and J shed 1 base, with 9 bases lying between them. The length of the CDR3 is 15 residues. The germline V gene has CDR1 SGHNT and CDR2 YYREEE (reference sequence). CDR3 in DNA: TGTGCCAGCAGCTTAGGGGGGGGGAACACCGGGGAGCTGTTTTTT. It translates to CASSLGGGNTGELFF.

The V call is TRBV28, the J call TRBJ1-5; the match to TRBD1 covers 8 bases. CDR3 length: 14 residues. V lost 7 bases, J lost 2 bases, and 4 bases stayed unmatched. The germline V gene encodes CDR1 MDHEN and CDR2 SYDVKM. CDR3 sequence: CASTDRVGNQPQHF. Here the CDR3 DNA reads TGTGCCAGCACGGACAGGGTGGGCAATCAGCCCCAGCATTTT.

The chain combines TRBV29-1 with TRBJ1-1, with 7 bases aligning to TRBD1. Germline CDR1 and CDR2: SQVTM and ANQGSEA. There are 16 residues in the CDR3. V shed 7 bases and J 0 bases; nucleotides not matched to a gene: 14. CDR3 protein: CSAPTGQRGLNTEAFF. CDR3 DNA: TGCAGCGCCCCAACGGGACAAAGGGGGCTGAACACTGAAGCTTTCTTT. The full variable domain, with the rest looked up from reference TRBV29-1 and TRBJ1-1, is SAVISQKPSRDICQRGTSLTIQCQVDSQVTMMFWYRQQPGQSLTLIATANQGSEATYESGFVIDKFPISRPNLTFSTLTVSNMSPEDSSIYLCSAPTGQRGLNTEAFFGQGTRLTVV.

The V and J genes are TRBV25-1 and TRBJ2-3, with D unresolved. The CDR3 loop spans 13 amino acids. The germline V gene encodes CDR1 MGHDK and CDR2 SYGVNS. Trimming removed 9 bases at V and 2 bases at J, with 12 bases between. The CDR3 nucleotides read TGTGCCAGTCGGAGTCAAAACACAGATACGCAGTATTTT. Translated: CASRSQNTDTQYF.

This chain connects TRBV19 to TRBJ2-1; a weak D match, TRBD2 (5 bases). V shed 4 bases and J shed 6 bases, with 13 bases lying between them. The CDR3 covers 14 residues. Per the germline V gene, CDR1 is LNHDA and CDR2 is SQIVND (reference sequence). CDR3 DNA: TGTGCCAGTAGTAGGCTAGCCGGAGGCAATGAGCAGTTCTTC. Protein product: CASSRLAGGNEQFF.

The V call is TRBV14, the J call TRBJ2-2; tentatively, D is TRBD1 (6 bases). V was trimmed by 4 bases and J by 5 bases, leaving 17 bases between them. Germline V gives CDR1 SGHDN, CDR2 FVKESK. The CDR3 spans 16 residues. The CDR3 sequence: CASSPQLIRGTGELFF. The CDR3 nucleotides are TGTGCCAGCAGCCCCCAACTAATCAGGGGTACCGGGGAGCTGTTTTTT.

The chain combines TRBV29-1 with TRBJ1-3; 7 nucleotides match TRBD1. The V gene's germline CDR1 is SQVTM and CDR2 ANQGSEA. The CDR3 extends over 12 amino acids. J lost 6 bases, V lost 7 bases, and 6 bases had no gene match. This CDR3 reads CSAEGQKNTIYF. In nucleotides, the CDR3 is TGCAGCGCAGAGGGACAGAAAAACACCATATATTTT.

The CDR3 DNA is TGTGCCAGCAGCGTAGGGACAGGGAGACACTACACCTTC. Its protein is CASSVGTGRHYTF. The chain recombines TRBV9 with TRBJ1-2; 8 bases are shared with TRBD1. Trimming at V came to 0 bases and at J to 10 bases, leaving 5 bases not matched to a gene. The CDR3 has 13 amino acids. CDR1 and CDR2 from the germline V gene are SGDLS and YYNGEE.

The chain combines TRBV28 with TRBJ1-4, with 9 bases identical to TRBD1. Germline CDR1 MDHEN, CDR2 SYDVKM. V lost 3 bases, J lost 6 bases, and 2 bases stayed unmatched. This CDR3 comprises 14 residues. The CDR3 reads CASSLDRGDEKLFF. The CDR3, as DNA: TGTGCCAGCAGTTTGGACAGGGGAGATGAAAAACTGTTTTTT.

The chain joins TRBV6-5 to TRBJ2-7; 12 nucleotides align to TRBD2. Germline assignment: CDR1 MNHEY and CDR2 SVGAGI. The V gene end was trimmed by 6 bases and the J gene end by 0 bases; junction bases not matched to a gene: 3. This CDR3 has 15 residues. The chain's CDR3 is CASRLAGGSSYEQYV. The CDR3 DNA is TGTGCCAGCAGACTAGCGGGGGGCAGCTCCTACGAGCAGTACGTC.

V gene TRBV14 combines with J gene TRBJ2-3, with 9 bases that match TRBD1. With V trimmed by 4 bases and J by 2 bases, 7 bases remained unmatched. The CDR3 spans 16 residues. Germline CDR1 SGHDN, CDR2 FVKESK. Written as DNA, the CDR3 is TGTGCCAGCAGCCGATCGACAGGGGGGCCCACAGATACGCAGTATTTT. This translates into CASSRSTGGPTDTQYF.

V usage is TRBV2 and J usage is TRBJ2-5; 9 bases line up with TRBD1. V trimming: 4 bases; J trimming: 5 bases; junction bases outside the gene matches: 5. The CDR3 totals 14 residues. The V gene's germline CDR1 is SNHLY and CDR2 FYNNEI. The CDR3 spells CASSGDRGIETQYF. CDR3 coding DNA: TGTGCCAGCAGTGGAGACAGGGGGATCGAGACCCAGTACTTC. Using reference TRBV2 and TRBJ2-5 for the parts outside the CDR3, the full variable domain is EPEVTQTPSHQVTQMGQEVILRCVPISNHLYFYWYRQILGQKVEFLVSFYNNEISEKSEIFDDQFSVERPDGSNFTLKIRSTKLEDSAMYFCASSGDRGIETQYFGPGTRLLVL.

CDR3 in DNA: TGTGCCAGCAAAAAGGAGGTAGGGCAGGGAGGTGGCAAGAACACTGAAGCTTTCTTT. It is translated as CASKKEVGQGGGKNTEAFF. The rearrangement links TRBV2 to TRBJ1-1, with D possibly matching TRBD1 (5 bases). Between the trimmed V and J ends, which lost 7 bases and 1 base, there was a span of 28 bases. The CDR3 loop spans 19 amino acids. In germline, CDR1 is SNHLY, CDR2 FYNNEI.

The rearrangement uses TRBV15 and TRBJ2-7; maybe TRBD2 (5 bases). This CDR3 is 15 amino acids long. The germline V and J ends were trimmed by 0 bases and 3 bases, with 12 bases remaining between them. CDR1 and CDR2 (germline): LNHNV, YYDKDF (reference sequence). In nucleotides, the CDR3 is TGTGCCACCAGCAGAGATCCCGGGGTCGTCTACGAGCAGTACTTC. It is translated as CATSRDPGVVYEQYF.

The chain carries TRBV14 and TRBJ2-7, with a tentative D call TRBD2 (6 bases). CDR1 and CDR2 from the germline V gene are SGHDN and FVKESK. V lost 3 bases and J 6 bases, leaving 21 bases between the germline ends. This CDR3 comprises 16 residues. The CDR3 loop reads CASSQVADINPREQYF. The CDR3 coding sequence is TGTGCCAGCAGCCAGGTAGCGGACATTAACCCTCGCGAGCAGTACTTC.

The chain joins TRBV5-1 to TRBJ2-7, with TRBD1 matching 7 bases. V gave up 1 base and J gave up 3 bases; unmatched junction bases: 1. The V gene's germline CDR1 is SGHRS and CDR2 YFSETQ. This CDR3 is built from 13 residues. CDR3 amino acids: CASSLSGGYEQYF. In DNA form, the CDR3 reads TGCGCCAGCAGCTTGTCAGGGGGCTACGAGCAGTACTTC.